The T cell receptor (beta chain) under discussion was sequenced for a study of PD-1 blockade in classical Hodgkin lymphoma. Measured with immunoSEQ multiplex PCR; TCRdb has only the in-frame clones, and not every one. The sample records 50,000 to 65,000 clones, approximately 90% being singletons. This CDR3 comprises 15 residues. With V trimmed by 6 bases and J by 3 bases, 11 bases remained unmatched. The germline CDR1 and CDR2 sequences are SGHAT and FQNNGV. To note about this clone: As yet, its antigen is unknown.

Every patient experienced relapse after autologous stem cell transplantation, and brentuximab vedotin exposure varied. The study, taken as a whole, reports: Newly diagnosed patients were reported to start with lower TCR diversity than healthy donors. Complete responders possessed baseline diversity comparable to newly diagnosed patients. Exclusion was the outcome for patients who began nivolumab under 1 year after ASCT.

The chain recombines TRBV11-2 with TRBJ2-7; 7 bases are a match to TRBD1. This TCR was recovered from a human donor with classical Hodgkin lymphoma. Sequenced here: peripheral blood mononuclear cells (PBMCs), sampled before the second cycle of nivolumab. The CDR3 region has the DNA TGTGCCAGCAGGTCGACAGGGCGGGCTCTCTACGAGCAGTACTTC. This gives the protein CASRSTGRALYEQYF.